These T cell receptor beta chains were read from a single sample in a study of cytomegalovirus exposure and HLA in healthy donors. Assay: immunoSEQ multiplex PCR; the TCRdb copy retains only in-frame clones and omits some. Here the sample spans some 110,000 clones, under 85% being singletons. Sample: PBMCs. These receptors were collected from a man aged 25 to 45 in good health and CMV-seronegative. CDR3s include the opening cysteine and the closing phenylalanine or tryptophan. D genes are given only for firm matches. The size of a clone is reported for some rows only, either as once, few or many, or as a class for expanded clones.

>TRBV5-5|-|-|TRBJ1-4
TGTGCCTCCGGAGGTAGGGGGACTGAAAAACTGTTTTTT
CASGGRGTEKLFF
>TRBV7-9|-|TRBD2|TRBJ2-1
TGTGCCAGCAGCCCGAATCTAGCGGGGGAGCAGTTCTTC
CASSPNLAGEQFF
>TRBV7-2|few|-|TRBJ2-3
TGTGCCAGCGGGGGGGCAGGGGATACGCAGTATTTT
CASGGAGDTQYF
>TRBV5-1|-|TRBD2|TRBJ2-1
TGCGCCAGCAGCAGGCGGGGGGGCTTACATGAGCAGTTCTTC
CASSRRGGLHEQFF
>TRBV6-6|-|-|TRBJ1-2
TGTGCCAGCAGTTCGACAGGCAACTATGGCTACACCTTC
CASSSTGNYGYTF
>TRBV5-1|-|TRBD1|TRBJ2-3
TGCGCCAGCAGCAGATCACAGGGGGCGGCTTCGGGTACGCAGTATTTT
CASSRSQGAASGTQYF
>TRBV30|-|-|TRBJ2-5
TGTGCCTGGGGACAGTCGGAAGAGACCCAGTACTTC
CAWGQSEETQYF
>TRBV6-5|-|TRBD1|TRBJ1-1
TGTGCCAGCAGTGACACCACAGGGGTGAGTGAAGCTTTCTTT
CASSDTTGVSEAFF
>TRBV4-1|-|-|TRBJ1-5
TGCGCCAGCAGCCAAGATTTCCTAGGGAGTCTTAGCAATCAGCCCCAGCATTTT
CASSQDFLGSLSNQPQHF
>TRBV5-1|-|TRBD2|TRBJ2-1
TGCGCCAGCAGCCCTGGGACTAGCGGGAGGCCCTACAATGAGCAGTTCTTC
CASSPGTSGRPYNEQFF
>TRBV18|-|-|TRBJ2-7
TGTGCCAGCTCACCAAAGAGGGAGGGGGACGCCTGGTACTTC
CASSPKREGDAWYF
>TRBV23-1|-|-|TRBJ2-3
TGCGCCCTAACAGATACGCAGTATTTT
CALTDTQYF
>TRBV18|-|TRBD2|TRBJ2-2
TGTGCCAGCTCACCACCAAGCGGGGGGATCACCGGGGAGCTGTTTTTT
CASSPPSGGITGELFF
>TRBV4-3|-|TRBD2|TRBJ2-7
TGCGCCAGCAGCCAAGATTTCGGGACTAGATTTACCGAGCAGTACTTC
CASSQDFGTRFTEQYF
>TRBV5-1|-|-|TRBJ2-7
TGCGCCAGCAGGCCCTCGGAGACGGAAACCTACGAGCAGTACTTC
CASRPSETETYEQYF
>TRBV7-2|-|-|TRBJ1-5
TGTGCCAGCAGCTTAGAAATCGTCCGGCCCCAGCATTTT
CASSLEIVRPQHF
>TRBV7-7|-|TRBD2|TRBJ2-3
TGTGCCAGCAGCCCGGGACTAGCGGGAGATACGCAGTATTTT
CASSPGLAGDTQYF
>TRBV7-8|-|TRBD1|TRBJ1-2
TGTGCCAGCAGCCAGTCAGGGGGCGGTGGCTACACCTTC
CASSQSGGGGYTF
>TRBV9|-|-|TRBJ2-5
TGTGCCAGCAGCGTAGCTGGGGCTAGACCCGAGACCCAGTACTTC
CASSVAGARPETQYF
>TRBV12-2|-|-|TRBJ2-7
TGTGCAAGTCGCCTTAGTTGGGTACCCCCGAGGACTAGCGGGATTCACGAGCAGTACTTC
CASRLSWVPPRTSGIHEQYF
>TRBV27|-|-|TRBJ2-7
TGTGCCAGCAGCACCGACAGTTCCTACGAGCAGTACTTC
CASSTDSSYEQYF
>TRBV15|-|-|TRBJ2-1
TGTGCCACCAGCAGAGATCGACGCGGGGCCAATGAGCAGTTCTTC
CATSRDRRGANEQFF
>TRBV5-1|-|-|TRBJ2-5
TGCGCCAGCAGCTTGGGAGTGGCTAGCTCCGGGGAGACCCAGTACTTC
CASSLGVASSGETQYF